These T cell receptor beta chains were read from a single sample in a study of Graves' ophthalmopathy and Graves' hyperthyroidism. MiXCR was run by TCRdb on the multiplex PCR reads, yielding one entry per CDR3 protein. Here the sample spans 200,000 to 250,000 distinct CDR3 sequences, under 25% being singletons. Sequencing was done on a sample of peripheral blood. The receptor set was obtained from a woman aged 45-60 years with Graves' ophthalmopathy. CDR3s include the opening cysteine and the closing phenylalanine or tryptophan. Fields, in order: D gene, clone size, V gene, J gene, CDR3 protein, CDR3 DNA. A D gene is named only where the DNA matches it firmly. Some rows have no size entry. The others give once, few or many, or a class for an expanded clone.

D gene: NA
clone size: many
V gene: TRBV28
J gene: TRBJ2-5
CDR3 protein: CASSSIQGRIETQYF
CDR3 DNA: TGTGCCAGCAGTTCAATCCAGGGACGGATAGAGACCCAGTACTTC

D gene: NA
clone size: many
V gene: TRBV6-1
J gene: TRBJ1-6
CDR3 protein: CAGASTYNSPLHF
CDR3 DNA: TGTGCCGGAGCGAGCACATATAATTCACCCCTCCACTTT

D gene: NA
clone size: many
V gene: TRBV27
J gene: TRBJ1-5
CDR3 protein: CASSWAGYQPQHF
CDR3 DNA: TGTGCCAGCAGTTGGGCAGGGTATCAGCCCCAGCATTTT

D gene: NA
clone size: NA
V gene: TRBV20-1
J gene: TRBJ1-5
CDR3 protein: CSAWQGINQPQHF
CDR3 DNA: TGCAGTGCATGGCAGGGGATCAATCAGCCCCAGCATTTT

D gene: TRBD2
clone size: NA
V gene: TRBV6-1
J gene: TRBJ2-7
CDR3 protein: CASSEGLATSYEQYF
CDR3 DNA: TGTGCCAGCAGTGAGGGACTAGCGACCTCCTACGAGCAGTACTTC

D gene: NA
clone size: NA
V gene: TRBV10-3
J gene: TRBJ1-2
CDR3 protein: CAISEPKFRASHYGYTF
CDR3 DNA: TGTGCCATCAGTGAGCCGAAGTTCAGGGCCTCTCACTATGGCTACACCTTC

D gene: NA
clone size: few
V gene: TRBV15
J gene: TRBJ1-1
CDR3 protein: CATSRRMTGTEAFF
CDR3 DNA: TGTGCCACCAGCAGAAGAATGACAGGCACTGAAGCTTTCTTT

D gene: NA
clone size: many
V gene: TRBV12-3/TRBV12-4
J gene: TRBJ2-7
CDR3 protein: CASSFRTDYEQYF
CDR3 DNA: TGTGCCAGCAGTTTCCGAACAGACTACGAGCAGTACTTC

D gene: TRBD2
clone size: many
V gene: TRBV20-1
J gene: TRBJ2-5
CDR3 protein: CSAGTSGGRYQETQYF
CDR3 DNA: TGCAGTGCTGGTACTAGCGGCGGCCGGTACCAAGAGACCCAGTACTTC

D gene: TRBD1
clone size: few
V gene: TRBV2
J gene: TRBJ1-3
CDR3 protein: CASMGQAFGNTIYF
CDR3 DNA: TGTGCCAGCATGGGACAGGCTTTCGGAAACACCATATATTTT

D gene: NA
clone size: NA
V gene: TRBV11-2
J gene: TRBJ1-2
CDR3 protein: CASSSTGFGYTF
CDR3 DNA: TGTGCCAGCAGCTCTACAGGGTTTGGCTACACCTTC

D gene: NA
clone size: many
V gene: TRBV6-1
J gene: TRBJ2-7
CDR3 protein: CASRRDEHEQYF
CDR3 DNA: TGTGCCAGCAGGCGGGATGAGCACGAGCAGTACTTC

D gene: NA
clone size: many
V gene: TRBV5-1
J gene: TRBJ1-3
CDR3 protein: CASSLSVGGSGNTIYF
CDR3 DNA: TGCGCCAGCAGCTTATCGGTTGGGGGCTCTGGAAACACCATATATTTT